The clone carrying this T cell receptor beta chain has a count of ten or more. Amplification of TCR beta CDR3 regions was performed using RNA transcripts as template. The HTBI primer set served for first-round RT-PCR of the TCR CDR3. TCRdb recomputed calls from the multiplex PCR reads with MiXCR, one row per CDR3 protein. The table has around 520,000 distinct CDR3 sequences, about 15% seen once. This sample was taken from a study of T cells in Graves' hyperthyroidism and ophthalmopathy. The authors took PBMCs from 10 ml fresh peripheral blood. The specimen was blood. This TCR was sampled from a woman between 35 and 50 years old with Graves' hyperthyroidism.

The CDR3 nucleotides read TGTGCCAGCATCCCCCGCGGCTACGAGCAGTACTTC. Translating gives CASIPRGYEQYF. The genes are TRBV12-3 or TRBV12-4 and TRBJ2-7; D gene ambiguous. V was clipped by 7 bases and J by 3 bases, with 10 bases between them. The CDR3 is 12 residues long.